This T cell receptor beta chain was found in a study of Graves' ophthalmopathy and Graves' hyperthyroidism. Ten or more counts support this clonotype. Beta-chain TCR CDR3 regions were amplified from RNA transcripts. RT-PCR with HTBI primers came first, then second-round multiplex PCR. TCRdb analysed the multiplex PCR reads with MiXCR anew, one entry per CDR3 protein. This table has over 500,000 distinct CDR3 sequences, 22% appearing once. The source is a woman aged 18-35 years with stable Graves' hyperthyroidism. Some clones in this sample may be carry-over from other donors' samples. The specimen was peripheral blood.

CDR3 protein: CASKTWRAKNIQYF. Written as DNA, the CDR3 is TGTGCCAGCAAAACCTGGAGAGCCAAAAACATTCAGTACTTC. The chain employs TRBV2 and TRBJ2-4; D remains ambiguous. This CDR3 is built from 14 residues. Germline lookup yields CDR1 SNHLY and CDR2 FYNNEI. Trimming left V 7 bases short and J 0 bases short, with 10 bases between.